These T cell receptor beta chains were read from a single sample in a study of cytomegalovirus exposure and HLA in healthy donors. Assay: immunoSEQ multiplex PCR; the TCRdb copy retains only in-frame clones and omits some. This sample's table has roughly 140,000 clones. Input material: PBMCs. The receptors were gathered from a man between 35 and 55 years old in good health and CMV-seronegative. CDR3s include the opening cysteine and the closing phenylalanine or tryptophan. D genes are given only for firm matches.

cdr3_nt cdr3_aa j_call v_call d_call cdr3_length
TGTGCCAGCAGCTTGGGGGACAGGGACACTGAAGCTTTCTTT CASSLGDRDTEAFF TRBJ1-1 TRBV5-4 TRBD1 14
TGTGCCAGCAGCTTCCTCGGGACTAGCGGGGGGATTGAGCAGTTCTTC CASSFLGTSGGIEQFF TRBJ2-1 TRBV11-1 TRBD2 16
TGCGCCAGCAGCTTGGGACAGGGGAATAGCTATGAGCAGTTCTTC CASSLGQGNSYEQFF TRBJ2-1 TRBV5-1 TRBD1 15
TGTGCCAGCAGCTTGGATGCGACAGGGGAAGGCTACACCTTC CASSLDATGEGYTF TRBJ1-2 TRBV5-4 TRBD1 14
TGTGCCAGCAGCTTACAGGGTCCTTCTGGGGCCAACGTCCTGACTTTC CASSLQGPSGANVLTF TRBJ2-6 TRBV7-3 - 16
TGTGCCAGCAGCTTAAGGCAGGTCCCCTATGGCTACACCTTC CASSLRQVPYGYTF TRBJ1-2 TRBV7-3 - 14
TGTGCCAGCAGCCCCCAGGGTGGGCAAGAGACCCAGTACTTC CASSPQGGQETQYF TRBJ2-5 TRBV7-2 - 14
TGTGCCAGCTTTGGGTACAGGCCGAACACCGGGGAGCTGTTTTTT CASFGYRPNTGELFF TRBJ2-2 TRBV2 - 15
TGTGCCAGCAGAGCTGGGACACCGAACACTGAAGCTTTCTTT CASRAGTPNTEAFF TRBJ1-1 TRBV6-1 - 14
TGTGCCAGCAGTTTATTCCGGGCAGGGGAAGGAGATACGCAGTATTTT CASSLFRAGEGDTQYF TRBJ2-3 TRBV27 - 16
TGTGCCAGCAGCTCCCCCCGGGACAACTACGAGCAGTACTTC CASSSPRDNYEQYF TRBJ2-7 TRBV11-2 - 14
TGTGCCAGCAGCTCGGCTTTACAGGGGAGGAACACTGAAGCTTTCTTT CASSSALQGRNTEAFF TRBJ1-1 TRBV7-3 TRBD1 16
TGTGCCAGCAGGCGACAGGGCTACGAGCAGTACTTC CASRRQGYEQYF TRBJ2-7 TRBV28 TRBD1 12
TGTGCCAGCAGCTTAAGAGGGGGCTCCTACGAGCAGTACTTC CASSLRGGSYEQYF TRBJ2-7 TRBV13 - 14
TGCAGCGTTGCCCGCGCCCGGGGGGGCACAGATACGCAGTATTTT CSVARARGGTDTQYF TRBJ2-3 TRBV29-1 TRBD2 15